The clone carrying this T cell receptor beta chain has a handful of counts. Its antigen is not identified. This specimen belongs to a study of human T cells and chemical hapten exposure. The overall study: Small volume differences among pooled libraries mainly caused per-sample TCR yield variation. Study outcomes and limitations: It was expanded TCRs that formed significantly more large CDR3 similarity clusters than controls did. TCRs above 1 in 1000 frequency stayed constant with DPC sensitization. Donors in the study had alopecia, meaning their immune response may differ from healthy people's.

The sample's time point: pre-sensitization, week 0. The sample's treatment: therapeutic diphenylcyclopropenone sensitization with weekly scalp DPC. Someone pulled total RNA out of unfractionated whole blood. V dropped 1 base and J dropped 9 bases, with 10 bases sitting between them. Germline values: CDR1 SGHVS, CDR2 FQNEAQ. This CDR3 has 13 amino acids. From the RACE reads, TCRdb called clonotypes with MiXCR, one entry per CDR3 protein. The table has approximately 50,000 distinct CDR3 sequences, 9.5% to 10% seen once; the top ten hold roughly a tenth. J is TRBJ2-1 and V is TRBV7-8; D might be TRBD2 (6 bases). The receptor's source is a woman aged 25 to 39 with alopecia areata. Some clones in this sample may be carry-over from other donors' samples. Sequencing used whole blood, obtained in connection with sensitization to the hapten diphenylcyclopropenone (DPC). The CDR3 region has the DNA TGTGCCAGCAGCTTAGGACTAGATGGTGAGCAGTTCTTC. Translation gives CASSLGLDGEQFF.